One sample yielded the 9 T cell receptor beta chains listed below, sequenced in a study of Graves' ophthalmopathy and Graves' hyperthyroidism. RNA transcripts yielded amplified TCR beta CDR3 regions. An opening RT-PCR round employed HTBI primers and preceded a second-round multiplex PCR. In TCRdb, the multiplex PCR reads were re-called with MiXCR into one record per CDR3 protein. The sample lists about 740,000 distinct CDR3 sequences, 35% to 50% seen once, with 44% in the top ten. Material for sequencing was peripheral blood. The origin of the receptors is an adult man with Graves' ophthalmopathy.

Turning to this clonotype: A read error is possible here, since a much larger clone lies one base away. The chain employs TRBV20-1 and TRBJ2-5, with D possibly matching TRBD1 (6 bases). There are 13 residues in the CDR3. Germline V gives CDR1 DFQATT, CDR2 SNEGSKA (reference sequence). The DNA of the CDR3 is TGCAATGCGACAAAGGACAGCCAGGAGACCCAGTACTTC. Translated: CNATKDSQETQYF.

The chain employs TRBV6-5 and TRBJ1-6; tentatively, D is TRBD1 (5 bases). Germline-derived CDR1 and CDR2 are MNHEY and SVGAGI. The ends were cut back, 4 bases at V and 7 bases at J, with 11 bases in the middle. This CDR3 spans 14 amino acids. The CDR3 DNA sequence: TGTGCCAGCAGTTCGACAGCTGAAAATTCACCCCTCCACTTT. Translating gives CASSSTAENSPLHF.

This chain uses TRBV25-1 with TRBJ2-7; a possible D gene is TRBD1 (6 bases). Germline-derived CDR1 and CDR2 are MGHDK and SYGVNS. The CDR3 runs 15 residues. V was cut by 8 bases and J by 3 bases, with 20 bases left in between. The CDR3: CASSPTLGGFYEQYF. The CDR3, as DNA: TGTGCCAGCTCACCAACCCTAGGGGGATTCTACGAGCAGTACTTC.

The chain is built from TRBV14 and TRBJ2-5; 8 bases match TRBD1. Germline-derived CDR1 and CDR2 are SGHDN and FVKESK. This CDR3 spans 14 amino acids. V trimming: 0 bases; J trimming: 5 bases; junction bases outside the gene matches: 2. The CDR3 sequence is CASSQEDRAETQYF. DNA of the CDR3: TGTGCCAGCAGCCAAGAGGACAGGGCCGAGACCCAGTACTTC.

The chain recombines TRBV2 with TRBJ2-2; 10 positions agree with TRBD1. V lost 6 bases to trimming and J lost 3 bases; unmatched junction nucleotides: 7. Germline CDR1 and CDR2: SNHLY and FYNNEI. CDR3 length: 16 residues. This CDR3 reads CASREDRGFDTGELFF. In DNA form, the CDR3 reads TGTGCCAGCAGAGAGGACAGGGGGTTCGACACCGGGGAGCTGTTTTTT.

A remark on this clonotype: The junction and the germline gene differ at one end; a read error may be behind it. The V and J genes are TRBV7-9 and TRBJ2-7; 7 bases agree with TRBD1. Germline CDR1 is SEHNR and CDR2 is FQNEAQ (reference sequence). The CDR3 is 14 amino acids. In DNA form, the CDR3 reads TGCGCCAGCAGCCATGAGACAGGGCTCTACGAGCAGTACTTC. As protein: CASSHETGLYEQYF.

In this sample, this clonotype turned up many times. The chain recombines TRBV9 with TRBJ2-5; D uncertain. The ends were cut back, 0 bases at V and 0 bases at J, with 9 bases in the middle. This CDR3 is built from 15 residues. The V gene's germline CDR1 is SGDLS and CDR2 YYNGEE. CDR3 sequence reads: CASSVGYTHQETQYF. CDR3 nucleotides: TGTGCCAGCAGCGTAGGGTACACCCACCAAGAGACCCAGTACTTC.

This clonotype was detected many times. The V and J genes are TRBV29-1 and TRBJ1-3, with D possibly matching TRBD1 (5 bases). This CDR3 is built from 12 residues. Germline V lookup: CDR1 SQVTM, CDR2 ANQGSEA. The CDR3 DNA reads as TGCGGGGGAAGGGGATCTGGAAACACCATATATTTT. Translating it yields CGGRGSGNTIYF.

The rearrangement uses TRBV5-4 and TRBJ2-7; D remains ambiguous. Trimming took off 2 bases at V and 5 bases at J, with 8 bases between the two ends. Germline CDR1 SGHNT, CDR2 YYREEE (reference sequence). The length of the CDR3 is 12 residues. For the CDR3, the DNA is TGTGCCAGCAGCTTTCGACGGGACGAGCAGTACTTC. It is translated as CASSFRRDEQYF.